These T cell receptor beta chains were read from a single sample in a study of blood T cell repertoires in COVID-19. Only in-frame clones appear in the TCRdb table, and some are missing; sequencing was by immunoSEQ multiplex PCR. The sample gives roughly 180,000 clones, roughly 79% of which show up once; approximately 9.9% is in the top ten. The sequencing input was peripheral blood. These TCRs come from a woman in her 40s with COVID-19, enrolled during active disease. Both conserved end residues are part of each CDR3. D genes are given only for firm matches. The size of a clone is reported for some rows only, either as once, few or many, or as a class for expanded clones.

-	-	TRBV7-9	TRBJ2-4	TGTGCCAGCGCCGGGCTCTCCGGAGGCGCACTCCAAAACATTCAGTACTTC	CASAGLSGGALQNIQYF
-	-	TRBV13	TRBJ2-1	TGTGCCAGCAGCTTAGGCCTCGGGGGTGAGCAGTTCTTC	CASSLGLGGEQFF
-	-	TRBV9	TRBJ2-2	TGTGCCAGCAGCGTAGATCTGGCAGGAAACACCGGGGAGCTGTTTTTT	CASSVDLAGNTGELFF
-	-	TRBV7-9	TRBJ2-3	TGTGCCAGCAGCTTTGGGGGCTGGAGCACAGATACGCAGTATTTT	CASSFGGWSTDTQYF
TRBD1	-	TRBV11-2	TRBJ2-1	TGTGCCAGCAGCTTAGTTAGGGGGCCGGCTGGGAATGAGCAGTTCTTC	CASSLVRGPAGNEQFF
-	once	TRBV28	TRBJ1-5	TGTGCCAGCAGTTCACAGGGAGATAGCAATCAGCCCCAGCATTTT	CASSSQGDSNQPQHF
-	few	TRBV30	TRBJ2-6	TGTGCCTGGAGTTGGCCGACTGGGGCCAACGTCCTGACTTTC	CAWSWPTGANVLTF
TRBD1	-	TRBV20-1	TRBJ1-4	TGCAGTGCTAGTGGACAGGGGATTCCTAATGAAAAACTGTTTTTT	CSASGQGIPNEKLFF
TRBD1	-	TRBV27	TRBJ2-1	TGTGCCAGCAGTTTATATCCCGACAGGGGGGAATACAATGAGCAGTTCTTC	CASSLYPDRGEYNEQFF
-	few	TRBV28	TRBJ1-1	TGTGCCAGCAGCCCCGGCCAGGGCAGGACTTTCTTT	CASSPGQGRTFF
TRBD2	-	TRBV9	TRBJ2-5	TGTGCCAGCAGCGTCGGGCTAGCGGGAGAGAGTGAGACCCAGTACTTC	CASSVGLAGESETQYF
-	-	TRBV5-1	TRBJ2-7	TGCGCCAGCAGCTTGCAAGCGGGCACCTACGAGCAGTACTTC	CASSLQAGTYEQYF
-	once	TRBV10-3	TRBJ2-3	TGTGCCATCAGCTCGGGAGTCACAGATACGCAGTATTTT	CAISSGVTDTQYF
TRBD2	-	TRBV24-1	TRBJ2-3	TGTGCCACCAGTGATTCCATAGGGACTAGCGGTGGCTTCACGCAGTATTTT	CATSDSIGTSGGFTQYF
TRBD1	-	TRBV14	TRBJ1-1	TGTGCCAGCAGCCGCCCAGACAGGGGGCAGCGCACTGAAGCTTTCTTT	CASSRPDRGQRTEAFF
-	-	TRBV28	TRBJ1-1	TGTGCCAGCAGTACTAAATTAGTGAACACTGAAGCTTTCTTT	CASSTKLVNTEAFF
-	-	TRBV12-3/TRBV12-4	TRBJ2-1	TGTGCCAGCAGTTGGGCCTTATCGGATGAGCAGTTCTTC	CASSWALSDEQFF
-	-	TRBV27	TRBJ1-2	TGTGCCAGCAGTTTTCAGGGAGGGTTCTATGGCTACACCTTC	CASSFQGGFYGYTF
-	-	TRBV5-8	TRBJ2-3	TGTGCCAGCAGCTTGAGGTTTGGTTCTTTACAGAGCACAGATACGCAGTATTTT	CASSLRFGSLQSTDTQYF
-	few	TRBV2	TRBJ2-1	TGTGCCAGCAGTGACGGCGGTGGGGGGGGCAGCGAAAAAAGCTCCTACAATGAGCAGTTCTTC	CASSDGGGGGSEKSSYNEQFF
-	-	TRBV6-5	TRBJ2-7	TGTGCCAGCAGCTCGGGCCCTGCGGGGTCCTACGAGCAGTACTTC	CASSSGPAGSYEQYF
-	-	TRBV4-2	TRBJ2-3	TGTGCCAGCAGCCACGGGACTCGCACAGATACGCAGTATTTT	CASSHGTRTDTQYF
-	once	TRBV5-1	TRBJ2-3	TGCGCCAGCAGCTTTTTGGGGGGGCCAGATACGCAGTATTTT	CASSFLGGPDTQYF
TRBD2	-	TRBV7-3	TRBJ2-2	TGTGCCAGCAGCAAGCAGCCCCTAGCGGGACGAAATCGAACCGGGGAGCTGTTTTTT	CASSKQPLAGRNRTGELFF
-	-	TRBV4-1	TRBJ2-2	TGCGCCAGCAGCCAAGCGGGTCGATCAGGGATGGTCCCCGGGGAGCTGTTTTTT	CASSQAGRSGMVPGELFF
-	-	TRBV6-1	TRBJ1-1	TGTGCCAGCAGTGAGTCGGTGAACACTGAAGCTTTCTTT	CASSESVNTEAFF
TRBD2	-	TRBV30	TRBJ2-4	TGTGCCGCCGATCGGGGGTTAGCGGGAGGGCCCGGGGACATTCAGTACTTC	CAADRGLAGGPGDIQYF
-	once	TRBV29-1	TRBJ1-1	TGCAGCGTTGAGTTAACAGGGCGGTGGACTGAAGCTTTCTTT	CSVELTGRWTEAFF
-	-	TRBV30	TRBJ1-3	TGTGCCTCGAGGCAGGGCGCAAACACCATATATTTT	CASRQGANTIYF
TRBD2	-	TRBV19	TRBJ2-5	TGTGCCAGTAGTATTTCATATCGACTAGCCCAAGAGACCCAGTACTTC	CASSISYRLAQETQYF
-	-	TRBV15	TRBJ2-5	TGTGCCACCAGCAGACCAGGCGGAGGAGAGACCCAGTACTTC	CATSRPGGGETQYF
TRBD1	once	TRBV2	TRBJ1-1	TGTGCCAGCAGTGGGGACAGTAACACTGAAGCTTTCTTT	CASSGDSNTEAFF
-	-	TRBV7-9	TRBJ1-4	TGTGCCAGCAGCTTCGCAGATCCTAATGAAAAACTGTTTTTT	CASSFADPNEKLFF
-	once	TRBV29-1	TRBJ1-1	TGCAGCGTTGCCCCGACAGACCTTAGGACTGAAGCTTTCTTT	CSVAPTDLRTEAFF
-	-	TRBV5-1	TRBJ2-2	TGCGCCAGCAGCTTGAGTGGAAAATCGGGCACCGGGGAGCTGTTTTTT	CASSLSGKSGTGELFF
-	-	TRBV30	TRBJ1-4	TGTGCCTCGGCCGGGCGGGGCCTGCAACTGTTTTTT	CASAGRGLQLFF
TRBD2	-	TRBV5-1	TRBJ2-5	TGCGCCAGCAGCGACCCGGGACTAGCGACACCCCGCTGGGAGACCCAGTACTTC	CASSDPGLATPRWETQYF
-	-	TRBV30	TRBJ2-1	TGTGCCTGGAAGGTGGAGTATTTGGGTGAGCAGTTCTTC	CAWKVEYLGEQFF
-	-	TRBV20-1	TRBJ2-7	TGCAGTGGCCTAATGCGCAGGGTTCAGTACTTC	CSGLMRRVQYF
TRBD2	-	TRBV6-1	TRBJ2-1	TGTGCCAGCAGTGAACTAGCGGTTTCCTACAATGAGCAGTTCTTC	CASSELAVSYNEQFF
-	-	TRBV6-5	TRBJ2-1	TGTGCCAGCAGCCCAGACAGCAGCTCCTACAATGAGCAGTTCTTC	CASSPDSSSYNEQFF
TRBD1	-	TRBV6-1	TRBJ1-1	TGTGCCAGCAGTGAAGCAAGGGACAGGGTTTATGGACTAAACACTGAAGCTTTCTTT	CASSEARDRVYGLNTEAFF
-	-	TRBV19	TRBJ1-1	TGTGCCAGTAGTATACTACGGGGGGAAGTGAACACTGAAGCTTTCTTT	CASSILRGEVNTEAFF
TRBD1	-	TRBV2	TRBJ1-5	TGTGCCAGCAGTGAAACGTTCGCCAGGGGGAATCAGCCCCAGCATTTT	CASSETFARGNQPQHF
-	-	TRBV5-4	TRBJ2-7	TGTGCCAGCAGCTTTGGGGGGATTAGCTCCTACGAGCAGTACTTC	CASSFGGISSYEQYF
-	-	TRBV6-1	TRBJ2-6	TGTGCCAGCAGTGAAGCAAGGACAGCACCTGGGGCCAACGTCCTGACTTTC	CASSEARTAPGANVLTF
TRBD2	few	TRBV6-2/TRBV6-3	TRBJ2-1	TGTGCCAGCAGTTACCTAGCGGGGGGAATCAATGAGCAGTTCTTC	CASSYLAGGINEQFF
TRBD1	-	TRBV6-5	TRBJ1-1	TGTGCCAGCAGGGCGGGACAGTACACTGAAGCTTTCTTT	CASRAGQYTEAFF
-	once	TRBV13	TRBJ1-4	TGTGCCAGCAGCATCGGGGTTTCGACTAATGAAAAACTGTTTTTT	CASSIGVSTNEKLFF
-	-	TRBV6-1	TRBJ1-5	TGTGCCAGCAGTGAAGGGAGGAACAATCAGCCCCAGCATTTT	CASSEGRNNQPQHF
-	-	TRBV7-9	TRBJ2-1	TGTGCCAGCAGCTCGACCCTACTAAGGTGGGGGCGGAAGGAGGAGCAGTTCTTC	CASSSTLLRWGRKEEQFF
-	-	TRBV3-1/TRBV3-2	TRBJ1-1	TGTGCCAGCAGCCCGAACCTGGGGGACTTTAACACTGAAGCTTTCTTT	CASSPNLGDFNTEAFF
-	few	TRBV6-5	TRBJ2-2	TGTGCCAGCAGCTTAGAGAACACCGGGGAGCTGTTTTTT	CASSLENTGELFF
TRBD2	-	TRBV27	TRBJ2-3	TGTGCCAGCAGACGTACGACTAGCGGGAGTTTTGATACGCAGTATTTT	CASRRTTSGSFDTQYF
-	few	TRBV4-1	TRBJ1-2	TGCGCCAGCAGCCCCTCCCCGGACACTAGCCCCTATGGCTACACCTTC	CASSPSPDTSPYGYTF
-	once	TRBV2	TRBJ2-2	TGTGCCAGCAGTGGTACGGGACTGAACACCGGGGAGCTGTTTTTT	CASSGTGLNTGELFF
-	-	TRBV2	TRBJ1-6	TGTGCCAGCAAACAGGGTAATTCACCCCTCCACTTT	CASKQGNSPLHF
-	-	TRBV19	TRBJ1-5	TGTGCCAGTAGTATGGCCAGTTTTGGCAATCAGCCCCAGCATTTT	CASSMASFGNQPQHF